This T cell receptor (beta chain) comes out of a study of shared clonotypes between healthy human individuals. Study overall: A couple of women and three men aged 18 to 49 made up the donors.

Regarding this clone: The antigen is not known. This specimen includes other DNA sequences encoding the same CDR3.

Every immunoSEQ plate was one replicate of a subset's evenly spread DNA. The protocol was immunoSEQ multiplex PCR, while the TCRdb copy is restricted to in-frame clones and leaves out a portion. The data show 2.3 million or so clones, approximately 95% seen once. Germline V lookup: CDR1 SGHTA, CDR2 FQGNSA. The V gene lost 1 base and the J gene lost 0 bases, with 9 bases spanning the gap. The CDR3 is 16 amino acids. Notes on the study in general: Generation probability values for non-shared clonotypes were lower than those for clonotypes shared by all four donors. Clonotype sharing among donors was thought likely to change with sequencing depth.

This receptor was taken from a man between 18 and 29 years old in good health. Some clones in this sample may be carry-over from other donors' samples. Sequencing used naive CD4+ T cells from PBMCs. As for subset: CD45RA+ positively selected. The gene calls are TRBV7-2 and TRBJ2-2, with a tentative D call TRBD2 (6 bases). The CDR3 loop reads CASSLGVAANTGELFF. DNA for the CDR3: TGTGCCAGCAGCTTAGGAGTAGCGGCGAACACCGGGGAGCTGTTTTTT.